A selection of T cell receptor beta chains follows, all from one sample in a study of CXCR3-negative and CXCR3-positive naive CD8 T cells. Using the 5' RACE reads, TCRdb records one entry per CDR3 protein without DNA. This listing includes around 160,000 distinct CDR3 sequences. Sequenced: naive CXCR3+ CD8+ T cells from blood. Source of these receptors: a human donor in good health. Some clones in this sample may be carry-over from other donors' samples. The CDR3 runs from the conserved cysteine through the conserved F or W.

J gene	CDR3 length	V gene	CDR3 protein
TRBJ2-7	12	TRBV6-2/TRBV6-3	CASTGSQVEQYF
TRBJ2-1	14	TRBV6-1	CATLRTVSYNEQFF
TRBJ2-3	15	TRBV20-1	CSASGRPPSTDTQYF
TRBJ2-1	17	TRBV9	CASSVTGTSGGYNEQFF
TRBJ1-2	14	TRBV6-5	CASSYSNPILGYTF
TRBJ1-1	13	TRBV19	CASTLGVLTEAFF
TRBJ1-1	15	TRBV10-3	CAISESGGMNTEAFF
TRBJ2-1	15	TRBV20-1	CSARDKEQVYNEQFF
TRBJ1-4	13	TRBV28	CASNPSTSEKLFF
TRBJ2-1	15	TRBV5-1	CASSYRQGSYNEQFF
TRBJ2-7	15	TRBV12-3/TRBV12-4	CASSLSPSPEGEQYF
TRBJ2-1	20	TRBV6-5	CASSYPKGPRGGGLYNEQFF
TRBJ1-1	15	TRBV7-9	CASSKLGEWNTEAFF
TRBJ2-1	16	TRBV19	CASSILAGDSYNEQFF
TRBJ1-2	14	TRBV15	CATSSEDRDYGYTF
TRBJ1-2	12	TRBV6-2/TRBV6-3	CASSRDSISYTF
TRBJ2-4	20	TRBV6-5	CASSYSMVASGALAKNIQYF
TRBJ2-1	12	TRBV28	CASSRGSNEQFF
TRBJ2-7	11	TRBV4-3	CASSHLNEQYF
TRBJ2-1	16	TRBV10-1	CASSDNSGAAYNEQFF
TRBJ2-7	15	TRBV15	CATGLAGAHTYEQYF
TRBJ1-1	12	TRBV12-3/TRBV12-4	CASSFSRTEAFF
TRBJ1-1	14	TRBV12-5	CASGSRTTSTEAFF
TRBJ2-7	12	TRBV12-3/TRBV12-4	CASRVQGIEQYF
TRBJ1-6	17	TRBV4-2	CASSQNQGSSYNSPLHF
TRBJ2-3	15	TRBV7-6	CASSYTTGDPDTQYF
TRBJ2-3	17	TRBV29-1	CSVEQASGTTSTDTQYF
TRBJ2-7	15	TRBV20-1	CSAEGASGILWGQYF
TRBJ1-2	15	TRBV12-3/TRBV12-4	CASSQGQGSNYGYTF
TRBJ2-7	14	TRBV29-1	CSVVIGTGGYEQYF
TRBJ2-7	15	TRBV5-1	CASSLDPTSSYEQYF